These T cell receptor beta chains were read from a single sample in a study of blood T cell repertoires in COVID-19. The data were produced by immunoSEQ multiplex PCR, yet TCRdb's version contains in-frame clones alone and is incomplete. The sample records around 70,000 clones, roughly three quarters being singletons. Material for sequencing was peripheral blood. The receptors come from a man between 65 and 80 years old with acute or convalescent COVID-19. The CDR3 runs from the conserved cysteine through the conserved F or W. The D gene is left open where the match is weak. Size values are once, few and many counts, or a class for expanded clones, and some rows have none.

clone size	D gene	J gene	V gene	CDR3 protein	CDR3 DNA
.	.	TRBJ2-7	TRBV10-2	CASSEDPTGSYEQYF	TGCGCCAGCAGTGAAGACCCTACGGGTTCCTACGAGCAGTACTTC
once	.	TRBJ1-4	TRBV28	CASSYGSAEKLFF	TGTGCCAGCAGTTACGGGTCGGCTGAAAAACTGTTTTTT
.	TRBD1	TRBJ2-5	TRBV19	CASRLGQSETQYF	TGTGCCAGTAGACTGGGACAGTCGGAGACCCAGTACTTC
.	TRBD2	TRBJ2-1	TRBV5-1	CASSPPGLVGEQFF	TGCGCCAGCAGCCCTCCGGGACTAGTGGGTGAGCAGTTCTTC
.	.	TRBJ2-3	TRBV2	CASKISTIASDTQYF	TGTGCCAGCAAAATATCAACGATAGCATCAGATACGCAGTATTTT
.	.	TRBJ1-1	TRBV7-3	CASSLMGTTAEAFF	TGTGCCAGCAGCTTAATGGGGACAACCGCCGAAGCTTTCTTT
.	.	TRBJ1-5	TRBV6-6	CASSYGQLYSNQPQHF	TGTGCCAGCAGTTACGGGCAACTTTATAGCAATCAGCCCCAGCATTTT
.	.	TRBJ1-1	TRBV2	CASIGGGEAFF	TGTGCCAGCATCGGGGGGGGTGAAGCTTTCTTT
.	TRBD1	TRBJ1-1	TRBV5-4	CASSRTQGASEAFF	TGTGCCAGCAGTCGAACCCAGGGGGCTTCTGAAGCTTTCTTT
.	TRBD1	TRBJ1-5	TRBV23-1	CASSRQRTGETSNQPQHF	TGCGCCAGCAGTCGACAAAGGACAGGGGAGACTAGCAATCAGCCCCAGCATTTT
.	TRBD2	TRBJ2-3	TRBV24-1	CATSEVTSGRDTQYF	TGTGCCACCAGTGAAGTGACTAGCGGGAGGGATACGCAGTATTTT
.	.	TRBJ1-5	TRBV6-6	CASSYERGNQPQHF	TGTGCCAGCAGTTACGAGCGGGGTAATCAGCCCCAGCATTTT
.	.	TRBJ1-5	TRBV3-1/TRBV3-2	CASSPSGGLNQPQHF	TGTGCCAGCAGCCCTTCGGGGGGATTGAATCAGCCCCAGCATTTT
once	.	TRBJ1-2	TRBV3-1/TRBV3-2	CASSPSGYGYTF	TGTGCCAGCAGCCCATCAGGGTATGGCTACACCTTC
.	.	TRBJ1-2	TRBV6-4	CASSDSRQTRGYTF	TGTGCCAGCAGTGACTCGAGACAGACCAGGGGCTACACCTTC
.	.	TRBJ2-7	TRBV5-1	CASSTGDTVKNYEQYF	TGCGCCAGCAGCACTGGGGACACAGTAAAGAACTACGAGCAGTACTTC
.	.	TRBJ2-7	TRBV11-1	CASTPRRGSYEQYF	TGTGCCAGCACCCCTAGGCGTGGCTCCTACGAGCAGTACTTC
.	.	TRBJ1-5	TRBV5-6	CASSLAGENQPQHF	TGTGCCAGCAGCTTGGCAGGGGAAAATCAGCCCCAGCATTTT
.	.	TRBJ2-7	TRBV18	CASSPGLQSSYEQYF	TGTGCCAGCTCACCGGGGCTCCAAAGCTCCTACGAGCAGTACTTC
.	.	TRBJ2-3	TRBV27	CASTPGSTDTQYF	TGTGCCAGCACGCCAGGGAGCACAGATACGCAGTATTTT
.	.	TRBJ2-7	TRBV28	CASVGGGGYEQYF	TGTGCCAGCGTGGGGGGGGGCGGCTACGAGCAGTACTTC
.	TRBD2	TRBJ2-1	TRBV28	CASRPSGRYNEQFF	TGTGCCAGCAGACCAAGCGGGAGATACAATGAGCAGTTCTTC
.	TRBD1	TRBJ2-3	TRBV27	CASGQGTDTQYF	TGTGCCAGCGGACAGGGCACAGATACGCAGTATTTT
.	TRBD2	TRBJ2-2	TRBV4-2	CASSQVVLAGTGELFF	TGTGCCAGCAGCCAAGTTGTCCTAGCGGGGACCGGGGAGCTGTTTTTT
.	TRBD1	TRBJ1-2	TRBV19	CASSVNRDRGPFDYGYTF	TGTGCCAGTAGTGTAAACCGGGACAGGGGACCCTTTGACTATGGCTACACCTTC